This T cell receptor beta chain derives from a study of blood T cell repertoires in COVID-19. Study as a whole: From the United States, Italy and Spain came samples of acute and convalescent COVID-19. Sample material is recorded as cDNA or gDNA derived from T cells, B-cell-depleted T cells, or PBMCs.

Germline loops: CDR1 MDHEN, CDR2 SYDVKM. Deletions cut 5 bases from V and 12 bases from J, with 17 bases between. The CDR3 length is 12 residues. Under the authors' procedure: Estimation of nucleated cell counts was performed using reference gene primer amplification. Profiled with immunoSEQ multiplex PCR; TCRdb holds only in-frame clones, not every one. The V and J calls and clone size are taken from that table; D and trimming were inferred from the DNA. The sample holds fewer than 65,000 clones, 80% to 90% seen once. Followed longitudinally, the Seattle patients had been enrolled during active infection.

This chain uses TRBV28 with TRBJ2-7, with TRBD2 as a possible D gene (6 bases). The receptor was derived from a woman aged 55 to 70 with COVID-19, enrolled during active disease. The sample comprised peripheral blood. The CDR3 coding sequence is TGTGCCAGCAGTAAGGACAAGGGAGGACGGTACTTC. It is translated as CASSKDKGGRYF. Full variable domain (outside the CDR3, taken from reference TRBV28 and TRBJ2-7): DVKVTQSSRYLVKRTGEKVFLECVQDMDHENMFWYRQDPGLGLRLIYFSYDVKMKEKGDIPEGYSVSREKKERFSLILESASTNQTSMYLCASSKDKGGRYFGPGTRLTVT.